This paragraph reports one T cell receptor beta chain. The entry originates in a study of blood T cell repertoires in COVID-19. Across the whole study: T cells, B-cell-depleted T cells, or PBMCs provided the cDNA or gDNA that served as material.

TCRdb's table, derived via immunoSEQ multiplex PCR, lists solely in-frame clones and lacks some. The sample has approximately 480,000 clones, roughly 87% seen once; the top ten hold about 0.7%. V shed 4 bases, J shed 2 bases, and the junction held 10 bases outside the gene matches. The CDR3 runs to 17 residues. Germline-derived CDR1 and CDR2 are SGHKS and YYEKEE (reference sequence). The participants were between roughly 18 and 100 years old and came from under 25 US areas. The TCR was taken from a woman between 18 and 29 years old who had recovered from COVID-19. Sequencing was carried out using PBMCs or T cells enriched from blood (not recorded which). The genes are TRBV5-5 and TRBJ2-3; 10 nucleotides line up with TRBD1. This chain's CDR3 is CASSLDRGRTTTDTQYF. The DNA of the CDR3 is TGTGCCAGCAGCCTCGACAGGGGGCGAACTACCACAGATACGCAGTATTTT. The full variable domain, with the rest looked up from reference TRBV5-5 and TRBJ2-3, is DAGVTQSPTHLIKTRGQQVTLRCSPISGHKSVSWYQQVLGQGPQFIFQYYEKEERGRGNFPDRFSARQFPNYSSELNVNALLLGDSALYLCASSLDRGRTTTDTQYFGPGTRLTVL.